This entry lists 16 T cell receptor beta chains sequenced from one sample in a study of Graves' ophthalmopathy and Graves' hyperthyroidism. The sequenced template was RNA, covering the TCR beta CDR3 region. Following a first-round RT-PCR that used HTBI primers, a second-round multiplex PCR was carried out. TCRdb recomputed calls from the multiplex PCR reads with MiXCR, one row per CDR3 protein. The table lists approximately 330,000 distinct CDR3 sequences, about a sixth of them singletons. The material sequenced was peripheral blood. The receptors stem from an adult man with Graves' ophthalmopathy.

There are many counts of this clonotype. The rearrangement joins TRBV12-3 or TRBV12-4 to TRBJ2-5; 7 positions agree with TRBD1. This CDR3 comprises 14 residues. Trimming cost V 4 bases and J 5 bases; bases outside gene matches: 7. The CDR3 loop reads CASSSLTGMETQYF. As DNA, the CDR3 is TGTGCCAGCAGTTCCTTGACAGGGATGGAGACCCAGTACTTC.

This clonotype was found many times. The V gene is TRBV19, the J gene TRBJ1-1; TRBD1 is a possible D gene (5 bases). The CDR3 consists of 14 residues. Germline-derived CDR1 and CDR2 are LNHDA and SQIVND (reference sequence). V lost 3 bases and J 8 bases, leaving 16 bases between the germline ends. CDR3: CASSMGLLLPEAFF. Written as DNA, the CDR3 is TGTGCCAGTAGTATGGGACTGCTTCTGCCAGAAGCTTTCTTT.

This clonotype has a count of ten or more. The gene calls are TRBV29-1 and TRBJ2-7; TRBD1 matches at 9 bases. This CDR3 is 13 amino acids long. CDR1 is SQVTM, CDR2 ANQGSEA, per germline. Trimming removed 6 bases from V and 3 bases from J; junction bases left unmatched: 6. The CDR3 region is CSVRGQGYYEQYF. The DNA for the CDR3 is TGCAGCGTACGTGGACAGGGGTACTACGAGCAGTACTTC.

A remark on this clonotype: A much larger clone is a single base away; this may be a read error. V usage is TRBV12-3 or TRBV12-4 and J usage is TRBJ2-5; TRBD2 aligns across 7 bases. With 6 bases clipped from V and 9 bases from J, the junction kept 7 bases outside the gene matches. This CDR3 is 12 amino acids long. The CDR3 protein is CASSSSREAQYF. In DNA form, the CDR3 reads TGTGCCAGCAGCTCTAGCCGGGAGGCCCAGTACTTC.

About this clonotype itself: Its ends do not fully match the called genes, so a read error is possible. The chain combines TRBV15 with TRBJ1-5; D is unclear. CDR1 and CDR2 (germline): LNHNV, YYDKDF (reference sequence). The CDR3 runs to 16 residues. CDR3 residues: CATSRVQIGRGQPQPF. The CDR3, as DNA: TGTGCCACCAGCAGAGTCCAGATAGGGCGAGGTCAGCCCCAGCCTTTT.

This clonotype has a count of ten or more. This chain joins TRBV4-2 and TRBJ2-7; 7 bases are shared with TRBD1. Germline values: CDR1 LGHNA, CDR2 YNFKEQ. There are 13 residues in the CDR3. J lost 3 bases, V lost 3 bases, and 2 bases had no gene match. DNA of the CDR3: TGTGCCAGCAGCCAGTGGACAGGCTACGAGCAGTACTTC. Translating gives CASSQWTGYEQYF.

This clonotype was seen ten or more times. The chain carries TRBV6-5 and TRBJ2-7; possibly TRBD1 for D (6 bases). The germline gives CDR1 MNHEY, CDR2 SVGAGI. The CDR3 is 15 amino acids. Trimming stripped 0 bases from V and 2 bases from J, with 11 bases between. CDR3 amino acids: CASSYSTRGTYEQYF. The CDR3, as DNA: TGTGCCAGCAGTTACTCGACCAGGGGAACCTACGAGCAGTACTTC.

This clonotype was detected many times. The V call is TRBV5-1, the J call TRBJ2-7; 9 bases agree with TRBD2. J gave up 9 bases and V 4 bases, and 11 bases lay outside the gene matches. CDR3 length equals 14 residues. Looked up from germline, CDR1 is SGHRS and CDR2 is YFSETQ. CDR3 nucleotide sequence: TGCGCCAGCAGCCCAAGCGGGGGGTCCTTAGGGCAGTACTTC. It translates to CASSPSGGSLGQYF.

This clonotype was seen at least ten times. CDR3 bases: TGTGCCAGCAGCTTAGGCCACCAAGGGAGGTACTCCTACGAGCAGTACTTC. It specifies CASSLGHQGRYSYEQYF. This chain connects TRBV11-2 to TRBJ2-7, with a weak D call TRBD2 (6 bases). CDR3 length: 17 residues. Trimming shortened V by 1 base and J by 0 bases, and 16 bases separated the two germline ends. Looked up from germline, CDR1 is SGHAT and CDR2 is FQNNGV.

As regards this clonotype: This may be a read error, as it is one base from a much larger clone. This rearrangement joins TRBV29-1 to TRBJ2-5, with unresolved D. The germline V gene encodes CDR1 SQVTM and CDR2 ANQGSEA. The CDR3 is made up of 14 amino acids. Trimming left V 4 bases short and J 5 bases short, with 17 bases between. CDR3 DNA sequence: TGCAGCGTTGTTAGCCAGATATCCCGGGAGACCCAGTACTTC. This translates into CSVVSQISRETQYF.

The sample holds many counts of this clonotype. The V call is TRBV4-3, the J call TRBJ1-2; D is perhaps TRBD1 (6 bases). Germline CDR1 and CDR2: LGHNA and YSLEER. With 4 bases removed from V and 8 bases from J, the gap between germline ends came to 38 bases. The CDR3 covers 21 residues. The CDR3 DNA follows: TGCGCCAGCAGCCCGACCGTGGGGGGCGCGAGAGGATACCGGCTAGAAGGGGGCTACACCTTC. Its translation is CASSPTVGGARGYRLEGGYTF.

This clonotype occurred many times. The genes are TRBV6-5 and TRBJ1-1; D remains unclear. This CDR3 spans 13 amino acids. Germline V lookup: CDR1 MNHEY, CDR2 SVGAGI. The V and J ends lost 3 bases and 2 bases respectively, with 7 bases between them. The CDR3 nucleotides read TGTGCCAGCAGTTATTTACCCAACACTGAAGCTTTCTTT. As protein: CASSYLPNTEAFF.

This clonotype was detected many times. The V gene is TRBV9, the J gene TRBJ2-2; D gene uncertain. Per germline, CDR1 SGDLS and CDR2 YYNGEE. V lost 0 bases and J lost 4, with 16 bases in between. This CDR3 is built from 17 residues. CDR3 DNA sequence: TGTGCCAGCAGCGTAGCCTTCGTCGCATCCTCCACCGGGGAGCTGTTTTTT. Translation: CASSVAFVASSTGELFF.

This clonotype was seen repeatedly, ten times or more. The V gene is TRBV19, the J gene TRBJ1-5; 8 nucleotides match TRBD1. CDR3 length equals 15 residues. CDR1 LNHDA and CDR2 SQIVND come from the germline V gene (reference sequence). Trimming took 8 bases from V and 6 from J; bases not matched to a gene: 12. CDR3 amino acids: CASLPLDGQGQPQHF. CDR3 DNA: TGTGCCAGTTTACCCCTAGACGGACAGGGTCAGCCCCAGCATTTT.

This clonotype was observed at least ten times. The chain couples TRBV5-6 to TRBJ1-6; D might be TRBD1 (6 bases). V was clipped by 0 bases and J by 7 bases, with 8 bases between them. CDR1 is SGHDT and CDR2 is YYEEEE in the germline V gene. The CDR3 has 14 amino acids. The CDR3 nucleotides are TGTGCCAGCAGCTTGGGGCAGGGGAATTCACCCCTCCACTTT. It specifies CASSLGQGNSPLHF. Supplemented by reference TRBV5-6 and TRBJ1-6, the full variable domain reads DAGVTQSPTHLIKTRGQQVTLRCSPKSGHDTVSWYQQALGQGPQFIFQYYEEEERQRGNFPDRFSGHQFPNYSSELNVNALLLGDSALYLCASSLGQGNSPLHFGNGTRLTVT.

This clonotype has a count of ten or more. The chain uses TRBV11-2 and TRBJ2-7, with TRBD2 matching over 9 bases. V lost 5 bases and J lost 1; bases outside the gene matches: 6. Germline loops: CDR1 SGHAT, CDR2 FQNNGV. This CDR3 spans 15 amino acids. The CDR3 sequence: CASSPGLATSYEQYF. CDR3 nucleotide sequence: TGTGCCAGCAGCCCTGGACTAGCGACGTCCTACGAGCAGTACTTC.